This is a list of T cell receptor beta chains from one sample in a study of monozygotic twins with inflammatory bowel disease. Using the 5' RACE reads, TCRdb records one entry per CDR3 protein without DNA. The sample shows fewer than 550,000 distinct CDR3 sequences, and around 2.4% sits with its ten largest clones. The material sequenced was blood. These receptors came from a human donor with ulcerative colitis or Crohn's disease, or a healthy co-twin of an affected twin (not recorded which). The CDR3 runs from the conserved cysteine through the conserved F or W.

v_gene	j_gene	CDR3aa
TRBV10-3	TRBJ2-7	CAISDYTYEQYF
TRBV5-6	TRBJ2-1	CASSLAAGYEQFF
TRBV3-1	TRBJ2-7	CASSQGGGSGYYEQYF
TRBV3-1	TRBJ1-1	CASSQGWEIPSSNTEAFF
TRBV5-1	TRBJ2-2	CASSSGDSGTGELFF
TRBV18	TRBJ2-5	CASSPLLLTGNQETQYF
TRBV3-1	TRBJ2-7	CASSQDRALGNEQYF
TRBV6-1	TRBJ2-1	CASRQGLAGVYNEQFF
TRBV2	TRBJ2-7	CASSLPGRGFREQYF
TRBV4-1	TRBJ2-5	CASSQDFGTGGTQETQYF
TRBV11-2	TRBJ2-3	CASSSRHTSTDTQYF
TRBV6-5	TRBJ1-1	CASSHDRGPEAFF
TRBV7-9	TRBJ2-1	CASHHRDRDVDEQFF
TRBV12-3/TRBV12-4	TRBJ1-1	CASSPNRGSEAFF
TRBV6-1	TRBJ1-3	CASSGGGAGNTIYF
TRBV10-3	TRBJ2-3	CAITRTGGDTQYF
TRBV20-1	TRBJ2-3	CSASRPGTDTQYF
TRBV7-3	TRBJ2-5	CASSSLPKETQYF
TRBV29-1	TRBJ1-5	CSVQRDTREPQHF
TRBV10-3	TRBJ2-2	CAISGVRGELFF
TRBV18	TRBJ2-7	CASSPASRPYEQYF
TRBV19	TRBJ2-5	CASSTGTSGGKETQYF
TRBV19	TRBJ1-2	CATLSTEIYGYTF
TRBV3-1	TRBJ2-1	CASSQYSGGAEPYNEQFF
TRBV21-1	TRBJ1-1	CASSPDLPKGGTEAFF
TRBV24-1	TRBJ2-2	CATSDGGILSTGELFF
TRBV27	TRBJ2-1	CASSTSPSGRAAEQFF
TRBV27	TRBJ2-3	CASTPPGGLSTDTQYF
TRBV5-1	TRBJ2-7	CASSSTSGSPYEQYF
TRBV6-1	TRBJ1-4	CAVALVQGTEKLFF
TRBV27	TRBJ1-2	CASSPWGGARGYTF
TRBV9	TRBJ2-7	CASSPMTGSYEQYF
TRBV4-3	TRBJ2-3	CASSQDRGRRSDTQYF
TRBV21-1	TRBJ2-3	CASSKAEGEGTCTDTQYF
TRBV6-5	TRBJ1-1	CASSYGGRPMNTEAFF
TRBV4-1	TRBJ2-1	CASSQWSGASSYNEQFF
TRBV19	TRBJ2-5	CASRDRGRGETQYF
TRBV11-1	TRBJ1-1	CASSLGTGSWNTEAFF
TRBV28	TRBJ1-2	CASSRTSYGYTF
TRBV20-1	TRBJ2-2	CSAGGAGGLYTGELFF
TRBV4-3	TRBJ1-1	CASSQGPGLSNTEAFF
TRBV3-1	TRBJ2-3	CASSQVRTSGITDTQYF
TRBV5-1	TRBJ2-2	CASSVLGQENTGELFF
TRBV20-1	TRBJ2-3	CSASPGRVTDTQYF
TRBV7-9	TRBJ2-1	CASRLAGGSYNEQFF
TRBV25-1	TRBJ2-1	CASSAPSRMTRNEQFF
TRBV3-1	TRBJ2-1	CASSLRGTSGYNEQFF
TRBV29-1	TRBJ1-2	CSSGGGNGYTF
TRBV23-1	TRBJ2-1	CASSQYSGRGYNEQFF
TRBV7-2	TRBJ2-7	CASSLGQRGQYF
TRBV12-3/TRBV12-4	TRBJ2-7	CASSFTGHSVEQYF
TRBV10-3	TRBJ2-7	CAISEGVAGGYEQYF
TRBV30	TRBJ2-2	CACPTRTGELFF
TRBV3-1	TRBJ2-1	CASSQDLGPGVF